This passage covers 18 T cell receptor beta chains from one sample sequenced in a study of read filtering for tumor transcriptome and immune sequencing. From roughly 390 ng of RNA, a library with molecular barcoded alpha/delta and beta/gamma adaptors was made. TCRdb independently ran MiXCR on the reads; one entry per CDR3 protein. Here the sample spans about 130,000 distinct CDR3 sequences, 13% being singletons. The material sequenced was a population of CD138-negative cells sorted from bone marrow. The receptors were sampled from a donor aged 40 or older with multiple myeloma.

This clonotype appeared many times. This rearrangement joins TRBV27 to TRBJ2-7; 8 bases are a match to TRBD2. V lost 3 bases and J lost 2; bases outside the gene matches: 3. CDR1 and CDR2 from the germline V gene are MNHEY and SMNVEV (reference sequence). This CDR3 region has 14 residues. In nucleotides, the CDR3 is TGTGCCAGCAGTTTTCGGGAGGGGACCTACGAGCAGTACTTC. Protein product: CASSFREGTYEQYF.

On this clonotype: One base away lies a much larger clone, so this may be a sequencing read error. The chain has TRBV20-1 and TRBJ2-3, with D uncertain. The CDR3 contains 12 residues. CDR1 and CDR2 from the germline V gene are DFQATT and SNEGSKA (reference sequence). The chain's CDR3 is CSAQRDTDTQCF. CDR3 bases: TGCAGTGCTCAGCGAGACACAGATACGCAGTGTTTT.

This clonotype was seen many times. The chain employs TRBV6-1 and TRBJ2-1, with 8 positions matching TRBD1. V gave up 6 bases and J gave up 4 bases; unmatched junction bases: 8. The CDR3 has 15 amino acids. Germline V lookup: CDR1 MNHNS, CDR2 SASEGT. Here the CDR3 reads CASSPTGDPYNEQFF. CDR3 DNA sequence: TGTGCCAGCAGCCCGACAGGGGACCCATACAATGAGCAGTTCTTC.

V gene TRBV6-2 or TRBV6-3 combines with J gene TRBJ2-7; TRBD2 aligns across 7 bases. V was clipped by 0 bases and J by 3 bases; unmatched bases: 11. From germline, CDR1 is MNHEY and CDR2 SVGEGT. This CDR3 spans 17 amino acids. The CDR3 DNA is TGTGCCAGCAGTTACTCGACTTGGCGGGAGTTGGTCTACGAGCAGTACTTC. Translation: CASSYSTWRELVYEQYF.

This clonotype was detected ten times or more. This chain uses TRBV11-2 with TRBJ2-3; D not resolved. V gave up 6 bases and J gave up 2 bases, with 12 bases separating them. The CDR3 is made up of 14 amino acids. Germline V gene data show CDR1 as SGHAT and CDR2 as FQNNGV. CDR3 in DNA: TGTGCCAGCAGTTCCCTTGGTACCACAGATACGCAGTATTTT. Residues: CASSSLGTTDTQYF.

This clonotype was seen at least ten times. DNA of the CDR3: TGTGCCAGCAGCTGGGACAGGGTTAGTGAGCAGTTCTTC. This encodes CASSWDRVSEQFF. J is TRBJ2-1 and V is TRBV12-3 or TRBV12-4; 9 nucleotides agree with TRBD1. The CDR3 is 13 residues long. V lost 6 bases and J lost 9; bases outside the gene matches: 6.

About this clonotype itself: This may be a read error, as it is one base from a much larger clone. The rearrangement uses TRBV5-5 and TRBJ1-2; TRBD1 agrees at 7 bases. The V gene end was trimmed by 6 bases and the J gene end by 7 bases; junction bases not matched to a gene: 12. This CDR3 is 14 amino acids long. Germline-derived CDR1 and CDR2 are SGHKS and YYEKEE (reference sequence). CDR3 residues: CASNREDRRSGYTF. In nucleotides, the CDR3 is TGTGCCAGCAACCGGGAGGACAGGCGGAGTGGCTACACCTTC.

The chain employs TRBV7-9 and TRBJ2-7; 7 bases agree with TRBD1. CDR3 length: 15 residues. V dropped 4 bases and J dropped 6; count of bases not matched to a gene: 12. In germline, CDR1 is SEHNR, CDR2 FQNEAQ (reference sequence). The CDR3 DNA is TGTGCCAGCAGCTCCGGGACAGTCATCGATAGCGAGCAGTACTTC. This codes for CASSSGTVIDSEQYF.

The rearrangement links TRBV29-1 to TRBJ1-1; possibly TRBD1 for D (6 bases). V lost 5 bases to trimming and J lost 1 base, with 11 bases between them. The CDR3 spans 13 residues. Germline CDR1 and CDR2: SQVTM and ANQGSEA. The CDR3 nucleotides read TGCAGCGTTCTCACAGGGAGGAACACTGAAGCTTTCTTT. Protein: CSVLTGRNTEAFF.

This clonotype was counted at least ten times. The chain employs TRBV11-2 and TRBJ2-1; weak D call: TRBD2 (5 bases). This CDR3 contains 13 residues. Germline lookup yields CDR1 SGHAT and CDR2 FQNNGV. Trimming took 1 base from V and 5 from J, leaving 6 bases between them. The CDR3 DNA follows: TGTGCCAGCAGCTTAGGGCGGGACAATGAGCAGTTCTTC. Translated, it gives CASSLGRDNEQFF.

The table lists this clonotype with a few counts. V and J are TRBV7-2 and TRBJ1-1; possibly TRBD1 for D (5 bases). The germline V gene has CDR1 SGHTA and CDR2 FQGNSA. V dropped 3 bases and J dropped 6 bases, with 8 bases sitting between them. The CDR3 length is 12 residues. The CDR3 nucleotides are TGTGCCAGCAGCTTTTCAGGGCCTGAAGCTTTCTTT. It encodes CASSFSGPEAFF.

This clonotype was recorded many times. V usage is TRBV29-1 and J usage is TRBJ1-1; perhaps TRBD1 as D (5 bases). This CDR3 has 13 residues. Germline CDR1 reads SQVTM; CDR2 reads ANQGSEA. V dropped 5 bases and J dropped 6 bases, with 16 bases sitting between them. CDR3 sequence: CSVYGSRDPEAFF. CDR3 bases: TGCAGCGTTTACGGGTCCAGGGACCCTGAAGCTTTCTTT.

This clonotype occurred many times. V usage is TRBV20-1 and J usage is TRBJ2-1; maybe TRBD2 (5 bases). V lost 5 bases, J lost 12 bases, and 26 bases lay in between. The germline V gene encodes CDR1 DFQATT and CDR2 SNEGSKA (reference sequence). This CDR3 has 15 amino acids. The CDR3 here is CSAYPLATHAQRQFF. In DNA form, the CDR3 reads TGCAGTGCTTACCCGCTAGCAACCCACGCACAACGGCAGTTCTTC.

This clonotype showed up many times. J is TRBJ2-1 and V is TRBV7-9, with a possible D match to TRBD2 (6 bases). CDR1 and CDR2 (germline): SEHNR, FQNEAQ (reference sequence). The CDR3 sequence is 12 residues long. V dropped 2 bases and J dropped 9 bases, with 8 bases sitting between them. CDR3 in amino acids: CASSLLGGEQFF. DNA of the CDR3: TGTGCCAGCAGCTTACTGGGGGGTGAGCAGTTCTTC.

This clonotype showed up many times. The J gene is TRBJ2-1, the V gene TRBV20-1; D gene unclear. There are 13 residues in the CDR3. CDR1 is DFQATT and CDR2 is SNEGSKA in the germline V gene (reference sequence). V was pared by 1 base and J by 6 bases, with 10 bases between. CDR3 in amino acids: CSARGLVPNEQFF. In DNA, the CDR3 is TGCAGTGCTAGAGGTCTAGTCCCCAATGAGCAGTTCTTC.

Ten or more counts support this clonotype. CDR3 in amino acids: CATSRFRGAGSYNEQFF. The CDR3 DNA sequence: TGTGCCACCAGCAGATTCCGGGGGGCTGGCTCCTACAATGAGCAGTTCTTC. The chain is built from TRBV15 and TRBJ2-1; D is perhaps TRBD2 (7 bases). The CDR3 contains 17 residues. Germline CDR1 and CDR2: LNHNV and YYDKDF (reference sequence). Trimming left V 2 bases short and J 0 bases short, with 14 bases between.

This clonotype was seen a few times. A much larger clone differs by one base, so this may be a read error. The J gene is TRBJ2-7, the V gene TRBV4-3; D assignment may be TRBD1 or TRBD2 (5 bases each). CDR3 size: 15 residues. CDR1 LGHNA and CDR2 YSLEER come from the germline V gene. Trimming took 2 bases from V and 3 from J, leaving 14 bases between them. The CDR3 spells CASSQKKGSSYEQYF. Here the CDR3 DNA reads TGCGCCAGCAGCCAAAAAAAGGGGAGTAGCTACGAGCAGTACTTC.

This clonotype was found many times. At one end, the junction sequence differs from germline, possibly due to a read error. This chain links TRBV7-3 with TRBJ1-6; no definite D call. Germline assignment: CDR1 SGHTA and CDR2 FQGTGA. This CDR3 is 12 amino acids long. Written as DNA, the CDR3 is TGTGCCAGCAGCTCGGATAATTCACTCCTCCACTTT. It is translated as CASSSDNSLLHF.